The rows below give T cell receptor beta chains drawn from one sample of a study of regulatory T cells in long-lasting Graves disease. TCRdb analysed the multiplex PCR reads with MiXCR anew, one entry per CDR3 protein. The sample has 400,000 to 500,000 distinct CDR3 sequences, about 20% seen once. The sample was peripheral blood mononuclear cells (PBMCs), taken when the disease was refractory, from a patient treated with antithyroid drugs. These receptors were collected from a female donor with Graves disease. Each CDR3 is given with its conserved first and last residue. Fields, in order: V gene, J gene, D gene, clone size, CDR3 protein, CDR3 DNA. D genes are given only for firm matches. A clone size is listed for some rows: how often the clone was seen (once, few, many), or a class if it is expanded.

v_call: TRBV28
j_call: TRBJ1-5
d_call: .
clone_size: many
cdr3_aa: CASSFLSNSGPQHF
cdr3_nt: TGTGCCAGCAGTTTTTTATCTAATTCTGGGCCCCAGCATTTT

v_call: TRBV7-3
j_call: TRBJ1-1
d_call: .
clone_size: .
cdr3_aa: CASSLNAVNTEAFF
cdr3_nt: TGTGCCAGCAGCTTAAATGCAGTGAACACTGAAGCTTTCTTT

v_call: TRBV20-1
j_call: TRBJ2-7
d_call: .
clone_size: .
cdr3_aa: CSARTANSYEQYF
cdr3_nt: TGCAGTGCTCGGACAGCTAACTCCTACGAGCAGTACTTC

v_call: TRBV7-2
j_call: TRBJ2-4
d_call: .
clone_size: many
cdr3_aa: CASSLSEVQNIQYF
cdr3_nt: TGTGCCAGCAGCTTAAGCGAAGTACAAAACATTCAGTACTTC

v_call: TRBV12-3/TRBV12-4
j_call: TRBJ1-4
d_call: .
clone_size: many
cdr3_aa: CASSFKALTNEKLFF
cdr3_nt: TGTGCCAGCAGCTTTAAGGCCCTTACTAATGAAAAACTGTTTTTT

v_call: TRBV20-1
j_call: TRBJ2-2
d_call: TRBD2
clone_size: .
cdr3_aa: CSAGGLAGNTGELFF
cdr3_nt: TGCAGTGCTGGGGGACTAGCGGGGAACACCGGGGAGCTGTTTTTT

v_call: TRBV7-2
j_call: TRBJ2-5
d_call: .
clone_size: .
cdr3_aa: CASSFSRRETQYF
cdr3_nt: TGTGCCAGCAGCTTTAGTAGGAGAGAGACCCAGTACTTC

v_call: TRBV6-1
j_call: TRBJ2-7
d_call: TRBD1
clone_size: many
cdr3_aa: CASTTTGGSYEQYF
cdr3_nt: TGTGCCAGCACCACGACAGGGGGATCCTACGAGCAGTACTTC

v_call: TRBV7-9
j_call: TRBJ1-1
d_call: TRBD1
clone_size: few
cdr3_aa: CASSTGARTEAFF
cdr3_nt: TGTGCCAGCAGCACAGGGGCACGAACTGAAGCTTTCTTT

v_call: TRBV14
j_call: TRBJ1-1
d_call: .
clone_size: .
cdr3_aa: CASSQVGSGNEAFF
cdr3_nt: TGTGCCAGCAGCCAAGTAGGTTCGGGTAATGAAGCTTTCTTT

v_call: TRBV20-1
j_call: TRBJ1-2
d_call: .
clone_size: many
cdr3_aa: CSAPDGRSDNYGYTF
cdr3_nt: TGCAGTGCTCCGGACGGGAGGAGTGATAACTATGGCTACACCTTC

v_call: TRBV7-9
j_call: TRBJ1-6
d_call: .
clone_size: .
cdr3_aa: CASSQMGKSYNSPLHF
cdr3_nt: TGTGCCAGCAGCCAGATGGGGAAATCCTATAATTCACCCCTCCACTTT

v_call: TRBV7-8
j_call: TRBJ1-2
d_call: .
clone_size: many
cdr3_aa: CASSPTLRVVSYGYTF
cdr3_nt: TGTGCCAGCAGCCCCACTCTTCGGGTGGTTAGCTATGGCTACACCTTC

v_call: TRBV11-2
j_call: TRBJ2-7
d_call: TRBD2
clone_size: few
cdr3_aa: CASSLGSSGVLTLEQYF
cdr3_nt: TGTGCCAGCAGCTTAGGCTCTAGCGGGGTCTTAACTCTCGAGCAGTACTTC

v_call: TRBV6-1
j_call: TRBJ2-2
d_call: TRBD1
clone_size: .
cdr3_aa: CATRTGSTGELFF
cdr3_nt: TGTGCCACCAGGACAGGGTCAACCGGGGAGCTGTTTTTT

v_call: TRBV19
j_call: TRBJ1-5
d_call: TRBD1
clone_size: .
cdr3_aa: CASNPTGRQPQHF
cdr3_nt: TGTGCCAGTAATCCGACAGGGAGACAGCCCCAGCATTTT

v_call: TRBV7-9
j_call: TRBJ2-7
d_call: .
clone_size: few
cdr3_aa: CASSLPPGRSSYEQYF
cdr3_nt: TGTGCCAGCAGCTTACCCCCGGGCAGGTCTTCCTACGAGCAGTACTTC

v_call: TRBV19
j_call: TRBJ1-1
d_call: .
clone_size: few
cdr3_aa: CASTAPSDRPYMNTEAFF
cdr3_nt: TGTGCCAGTACCGCTCCGTCGGACAGACCGTACATGAACACTGAAGCTTTCTTT

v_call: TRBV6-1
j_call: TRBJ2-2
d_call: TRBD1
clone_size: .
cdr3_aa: CASVPGQANTGELFF
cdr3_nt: TGTGCCAGCGTCCCGGGACAGGCGAACACCGGGGAGCTGTTTTTT

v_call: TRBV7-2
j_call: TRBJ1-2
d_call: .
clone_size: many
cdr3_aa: CASSLYSGGYGYTF
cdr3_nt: TGTGCCAGCAGCCTATATAGCGGGGGGTATGGCTACACCTTC

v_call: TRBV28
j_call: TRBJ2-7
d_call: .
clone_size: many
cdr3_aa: CASSYPLRVEQYF
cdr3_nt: TGTGCCAGCAGTTACCCCCTCAGGGTTGAGCAGTACTTC

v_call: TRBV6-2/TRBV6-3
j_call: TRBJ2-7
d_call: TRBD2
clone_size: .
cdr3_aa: CASRRAGGSSYEQYF
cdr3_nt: TGTGCCAGCAGGCGAGCGGGGGGGAGCTCCTACGAGCAGTACTTC

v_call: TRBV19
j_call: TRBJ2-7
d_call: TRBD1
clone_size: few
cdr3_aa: CASSHGTASSYEQYF
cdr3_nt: TGTGCCAGTAGTCACGGGACAGCAAGCTCCTACGAGCAGTACTTC

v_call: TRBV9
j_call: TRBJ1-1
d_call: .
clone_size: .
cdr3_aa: CASSAVMGGEAFF
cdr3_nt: TGTGCCAGCAGCGCTGTTATGGGGGGTGAAGCTTTCTTT

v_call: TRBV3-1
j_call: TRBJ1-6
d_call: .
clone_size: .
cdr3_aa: CASSQGRINNSPLHF
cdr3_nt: TGTGCCAGCAGCCAAGGAAGAATTAATAATTCACCCCTCCACTTT

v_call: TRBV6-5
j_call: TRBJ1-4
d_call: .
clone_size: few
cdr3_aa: CASSYSWGATNEKLFF
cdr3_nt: TGTGCCAGCAGTTACTCGTGGGGGGCAACTAATGAAAAACTGTTTTTT

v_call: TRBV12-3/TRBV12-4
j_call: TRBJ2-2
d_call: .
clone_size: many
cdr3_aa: CASRLIAGAGTGELFF
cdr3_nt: TGTGCCAGCAGACTAATAGCTGGGGCGGGCACCGGGGAGCTGTTTTTT